This record covers a single TCR beta chain. This clone was counted between two and nine times. Its recognized antigen is unknown. No much larger clone exists at a distance of one base, and base qualities are not known. Including cysteine and phenylalanine, the CDR3 has 14 amino acids. The only DNA kept is the CDR3, 42 bases in frame from the first base. The germline V gene gives CDR1 as SGHRS and CDR2 as YFSETQ. Deletion took 4 bases off V and 5 bases off J, with a span of 16 bases between the germline ends. This record belongs to a study of blood T cell repertoires in COVID-19 (dated by TCRdb to between 2020 and 2021). With respect to the entire study: Recovered participants in ImmuneRACE Cohort 3 were defined by two consecutive negative NP/OP PCR tests, clearance by a healthcare professional, or resolution of symptoms. Samples covering the acute and convalescent phases of COVID-19 were provided by collaborators in the United States, Italy and Spain. The prospective study material was composed of cDNA or gDNA derived from T cells, B-cell-depleted T cells, or PBMCs. Deeply sampled blood TCRbeta repertoires from subjects exposed to, actively infected with, or recovered from COVID-19 were included in the dataset. The repertoires were made available in a free public database intended to serve as a resource for research on the immune response to SARS-CoV-2. The samples were drawn from the first 160 participants of the ongoing ImmuneRACE study and from some 1,300 subjects provided by 6 global collaborators. A de-identified subject ID, COVID-19 status, age in years and sex were almost always included in the sample metadata. Where HLA class I and class II types were available, the types were taken from metadata supplied by the sample provider, not from assay-based typing.

In the prospective study, participants were roughly 18 to 95 years old, resided in approximately 22 geographic areas of the United States, and were enrolled through a virtual design. In the prospective study, participants were assigned to cohorts based on the clinical history participants reported in a screening survey and a study questionnaire. In the prospective study, whole blood, serum and a nasopharyngeal or oropharyngeal swab were collected from each participant by mobile phlebotomists. Over a roughly 2-month period, participants in the prospective study had the option of providing additional blood draws and questionnaires. Blood samples from the prospective study were shipped frozen or at room temperature prior to DNA extraction. TCRbeta CDR3 regions were amplified from genomic DNA by means of the immunoSEQ Assay, a bias-controlled multiplex PCR. In the source study's methods: Nucleated cell counts per sample were estimated from amplification of reference gene primers within the assay. To quantify the absolute abundance of each unique TCRbeta CDR3 rearrangement, sequence reads were collapsed and filtered. Productive Simpson clonality was computed per sample as the square root of Simpson's diversity index over productive rearrangements. In TCRdb, the immuneACCESS table is reduced to in-frame sequences with V and J assigned. These tables do not hold every clone; where another copy was compared, an unresolved V gene accounts for under half, and the others remain unexplained. V and J calls and clone size come straight from that table; D and trimming were deduced from the DNA. This sample is represented by 300,000 to 450,000 clones; 70% to 90% of them were singletons. Approximately 1.9% of the sample is taken by the ten largest.

Here is what the overall study found, with its caveats: Clinical and demographic metadata were provided uncurated, with the amount varying by source and participant.

Specimen: PBMCs or T cells enriched from blood (not recorded which). The clonotype originates from a man aged 35 to 55 in a cohort exposed to, infected with or recovered from COVID-19 (not recorded which). The chain is assembled from TRBV5-1 and TRBJ2-7, with TRBD2 tentatively as D gene (6 bases match). The DNA is TGCGCCAGCAGCATTGGGACTCCCCCCAACGAGCAGTACTTC. The translation is CASSIGTPPNEQYF.